This T cell receptor beta chain was captured in a study of blood T cell repertoires in COVID-19 (dated by TCRdb to between 2020 and 2021). Regarding the research as a whole: Samples from collaborators originated in the United States, Italy and Spain and spanned both the acute and convalescent phases of COVID-19. A freely available public database, intended as a resource for researchers studying the immune response to SARS-CoV-2, is where the repertoires were released. Samples came from the ongoing ImmuneRACE study (first 160 participants) plus 1,254 subjects from 6 global collaborators. The prospective study material was composed of cDNA or gDNA derived from T cells, B-cell-depleted T cells, or PBMCs. The sample metadata nearly always contained a de-identified subject ID, COVID-19 status, age in years and sex. The dataset comprised deeply sampled blood TCRbeta repertoires from subjects exposed to, actively infected with, or recovered from COVID-19. Where available, HLA class I and class II types were obtained from metadata supplied by the sample provider rather than from assay-based typing.

The CDR3 holds 16 amino acids from the cysteine to the phenylalanine. CDR3 DNA is the only sequence kept; it has 48 bases, read in frame from the first base. CDR1 and CDR2, looked up from the germline V gene, are SGHDN and FVKESK. V and J are trimmed by 8 bases and 8 bases, and the gene matches miss 17 bases of the junction. A word on this clone: No cognate antigen has been identified for it. Per-base quality was not reported, and no clone a single base away is much larger than it.

TCRbeta CDR3 regions were amplified from genomic DNA using the immunoSEQ Assay, a bias-controlled multiplex PCR. Processing in the source paper ran as follows. Within the assay, amplification of reference gene primers was used to estimate how many nucleated cells each sample contained. To quantify the absolute abundance of each unique TCRbeta CDR3 rearrangement, sequence reads were collapsed and filtered. For each sample, productive Simpson clonality was calculated as the square root of Simpson's diversity index across productive rearrangements. Imported from immuneACCESS, the table was reduced by TCRdb to in-frame sequences with V and J called. These copies leave out some clones; in studies compared against another copy, an unresolved V gene accounts for under half, and the cause of the remainder is not known. The DNA gave D and trimming, while V, J and clone size come from that table. Across this sample there are fewer than 450,000 clones, with 90% seen only once. The ten biggest clones cover more than 0.55% of the sample.

Participants in the prospective study were enrolled through a virtual design, were aged about 18 to 100 years, and lived in under 25 United States geographic areas. To assign participants to cohorts, the prospective study relied on clinical history that participants themselves reported in a screening survey and a study questionnaire. Recovered participants in ImmuneRACE Cohort 3 were defined as having two consecutive negative NP/OP PCR tests, clearance from a healthcare professional, or resolution of symptoms. In the prospective study, whole blood, serum and a nasopharyngeal or oropharyngeal swab were collected from each participant by mobile phlebotomists. Additional blood draws and questionnaires over an approximately two-month period could optionally be provided by prospective study participants. Prospective study blood samples were shipped either frozen or at room temperature before DNA extraction.

The paper's findings and limits, for the study overall: The quantity of clinical and demographic metadata differed by source and by participant and was supplied without curation.

The sequence was obtained from a man aged 18 to 35 who had recovered from COVID-19. The sequencing input was PBMCs or T cells enriched from blood (not recorded which). The sequence links TRBV14 to TRBJ2-1; 8 central nucleotides agree with TRBD1. The CDR3 protein is CASRVSGQGARDEQFF. The DNA sequence is as follows: TGTGCCAGCCGTGTCTCTGGGCAGGGGGCGAGGGATGAGCAGTTCTTC.